Each of the 17 T cell receptor beta chains below was sequenced from the same sample in a study of T-cell memory formation after mild COVID-19. TCRdb re-analysed the 5' RACE reads in MiXCR, keeping a single row per CDR3 protein. The sample lists 40,000 to 60,000 distinct CDR3 sequences, 25% to 35% seen once, with roughly two fifths in the top ten. Sequenced input: PBMCs or a T cell subset sorted from them (not recorded which). These TCRs come from a man aged 18 to 29 who had mild COVID-19 (a few samples of this study predate the infection). Cell type and time point are not known.

The chain couples TRBV12-3 or TRBV12-4 to TRBJ2-5; no clear D. V was pared by 4 bases and J by 5 bases, with 11 bases between. The CDR3 length is 13 residues. CDR3 protein: CASSWFLGETQYF. The DNA of the CDR3 is TGTGCCAGCAGTTGGTTCCTCGGGGAGACCCAGTACTTC.

The chain employs TRBV6-5 and TRBJ2-3; TRBD2 aligns across 11 bases. Germline loops: CDR1 MNHEY, CDR2 SVGAGI. The CDR3 extends over 15 amino acids. Losses at the gene ends were 6 bases for V and 3 bases for J; bases not matched to a gene: 5. The CDR3 here is CASRPRTSGTDTQYF. The CDR3 DNA reads TGTGCCAGCAGACCCAGGACTAGCGGGACAGATACGCAGTATTTT.

A few counts support this clonotype. This sequence joins TRBV4-3 and TRBJ2-7, with D perhaps matching TRBD1 (6 bases). The CDR3 spans 14 residues. With 4 bases removed from V and 3 bases from J, the gap between germline ends came to 13 bases. Germline V lookup: CDR1 LGHNA, CDR2 YSLEER. DNA of the CDR3: TGCGCCAGCAGCCCGAACCAGGACAGCTACGAGCAGTACTTC. Translation: CASSPNQDSYEQYF.

The chain joins TRBV5-1 to TRBJ2-1, with 9 positions matching TRBD2. CDR1 and CDR2 (germline): SGHRS, YFSETQ. The CDR3 length is 19 residues. V lost 2 bases to trimming and J lost 5 bases; unmatched junction nucleotides: 17. As DNA, the CDR3 is TGCGCCAGCAGCTTCAGGACGCCCTGGTTAGCGGGGGTGAACAATGAGCAGTTCTTC. The encoded protein is CASSFRTPWLAGVNNEQFF.

This chain links TRBV5-1 with TRBJ1-6; D is unresolved. The V gene lost 3 bases and the J gene lost 2 bases, with 15 bases spanning the gap. The CDR3 runs 17 residues. CDR1 and CDR2 from the germline V gene are SGHRS and YFSETQ. Written as DNA, the CDR3 is TGCGCCAGCAGCTGGGGTGACTCGGGAGCCTATAATTCACCCCTCCACTTT. Residues: CASSWGDSGAYNSPLHF.

The rearrangement links TRBV29-1 to TRBJ1-1; TRBD1 aligns across 7 bases. The CDR3 is made up of 14 amino acids. V lost 3 bases and J lost 0; bases outside the gene matches: 4. Germline V lookup: CDR1 SQVTM, CDR2 ANQGSEA. In nucleotides, the CDR3 is TGCAGCGTTGAGCCGACAGGGCTGAACACTGAAGCTTTCTTT. Translated, it gives CSVEPTGLNTEAFF.

This clonotype was recorded a few times. The chain has TRBV3-1 and TRBJ1-1; D is unresolved. The germline CDR1 and CDR2 sequences are LGHDT and YNNKEL (reference sequence). V was pared by 3 bases and J by 0 bases, with 8 bases between. The CDR3 is 14 residues long. DNA of the CDR3: TGTGCCAGCAGCCACTCGGGGTTGAACACTGAAGCTTTCTTT. Protein: CASSHSGLNTEAFF.

V and J are TRBV29-1 and TRBJ2-6, with 9 bases matching TRBD1. The CDR3 covers 14 residues. After removal of 7 bases from V and 1 base from J, the junction contained 2 bases not matched to a gene. The germline gives CDR1 SQVTM, CDR2 ANQGSEA. CDR3 nucleotides: TGCAGCGCAGGGACAGGGTCTGGGGCCAACGTCCTGACTTTC. It is translated as CSAGTGSGANVLTF.

This clonotype was seen more than once but under ten times. The rearrangement joins TRBV20-1 to TRBJ2-7; D is possibly TRBD1 (6 bases). Germline CDR1 reads DFQATT; CDR2 reads SNEGSKA (reference sequence). Between the trimmed V and J ends, which lost 5 bases and 0 bases, there was a span of 14 bases. This CDR3 has 14 amino acids. The CDR3 DNA follows: TGCAGTGCTCGGACAGCGTCCATCTCCTACGAGCAGTACGTC. Residues: CSARTASISYEQYV.

The chain carries TRBV7-2 and TRBJ2-1, with 15 nucleotides matching TRBD2. This CDR3 region has 16 residues. After removal of 5 bases from V and 5 bases from J, the junction contained 4 bases not matched to a gene. Germline-derived CDR1 and CDR2 are SGHTA and FQGNSA. CDR3 sequence reads: CASSGWTSGGDNEQFF. CDR3 bases: TGTGCCAGCAGCGGGTGGACTAGCGGGGGGGACAATGAGCAGTTCTTC.

V usage is TRBV28 and J usage is TRBJ2-3, with TRBD2 matching over 7 bases. Germline V gene lookup returns CDR1 MDHEN and CDR2 SYDVKM. Losses at the gene ends were 2 bases for V and 4 bases for J; bases not matched to a gene: 0. The CDR3 spans 13 residues. The DNA for the CDR3 is TGTGCCAGCAGTTTAGGGGGGGCAGATACGCAGTATTTT. Its translation is CASSLGGADTQYF.

V and J are TRBV9 and TRBJ1-2; the D is unclear. CDR1 and CDR2 (germline): SGDLS, YYNGEE. This CDR3 spans 15 amino acids. V shed 0 bases and J shed 0 bases, with 9 bases lying between them. CDR3 bases: TGTGCCAGCAGCGTAGCTGAGAGCGCTAACTATGGCTACACCTTC. Translated: CASSVAESANYGYTF.

This clonotype has a handful of counts. The chain links TRBV10-1 to TRBJ2-7; no clear D gene. CDR3 size: 8 residues. V was trimmed by 7 bases and J by 6 bases, leaving 1 base between them. CDR1 and CDR2 (germline): WNHNN, SYGVQD (reference sequence). The CDR3 here is CASIEQYF. DNA for the CDR3: TGCGCCAGCATCGAGCAGTACTTC.

This chain uses TRBV4-1 with TRBJ2-7, with D possibly called TRBD1 or TRBD2 (5 bases each). V lost 2 bases and J 3 bases, leaving 17 bases between the germline ends. Looked up from germline, CDR1 is MGHRA and CDR2 is YSYEKL. The CDR3 consists of 16 residues. Here the CDR3 reads CASSQKFGTDSYEQYF. The CDR3 DNA sequence: TGCGCCAGCAGCCAAAAATTCGGGACCGATAGCTACGAGCAGTACTTC.

The gene calls are TRBV6-5 and TRBJ1-2, with 7 bases identical to TRBD1. Germline V gene lookup returns CDR1 MNHEY and CDR2 SVGAGI. J gave up 5 bases and V 0 bases, and 3 bases lay outside the gene matches. The CDR3 has 14 residues. CDR3 coding DNA: TGTGCCAGCAGTTACTCGGACAGGTCATATGGCTACACCTTC. Its translation is CASSYSDRSYGYTF.

The CDR3 sequence is CSVVDRARGANVLTF. As DNA, the CDR3 is TGCAGCGTTGTAGACAGGGCGAGAGGGGCCAACGTCCTGACTTTC. The genes are TRBV29-1 and TRBJ2-6, with 7 bases lining up with TRBD1. Germline loops: CDR1 SQVTM, CDR2 ANQGSEA. This CDR3 region has 15 residues. Germline trimming cut 4 bases from V and 4 bases from J; bases unmatched to any gene: 7.

This clonotype was observed a handful of times. This chain links TRBV12-3 or TRBV12-4 with TRBJ2-1; 14 nucleotides agree with TRBD2. After removal of 5 bases from V and 4 bases from J, the junction contained 10 bases not matched to a gene. The CDR3 totals 18 residues. CDR3 DNA sequence: TGTGCCAGCAGTCGACCCGGGACTAGCGGGGGCCAATACAATGAGCAGTTCTTC. Translating it yields CASSRPGTSGGQYNEQFF.